This T cell receptor beta chain was profiled in a study of T cells in Graves' hyperthyroidism and ophthalmopathy. This clonotype was seen at least ten times. The CDR3 regions of TCR beta were amplified from RNA transcripts. The HTBI primer set served for first-round RT-PCR of the TCR CDR3. TCRdb itself ran the multiplex PCR reads through MiXCR, one entry per CDR3 protein. This table holds more than 500,000 distinct CDR3 sequences, about 14% found once. Over 18 months, lack of ophthalmopathy progression marked Graves' hyperthyroidism as stable. The patients, who ranged from 18 to 65 in age, presented with newly diagnosed hyperthyroidism lasting under 2 months. The source of this sequence is a woman aged 40 to 50 with Graves' hyperthyroidism. Sample: blood.

CDR3 sequence: CASSSGQGPTDTQYF. The CDR3 DNA follows: TGTGCCAGCAGTTCGGGACAGGGCCCCACAGATACGCAGTATTTT. The chain joins TRBV28 to TRBJ2-3; the match to TRBD1 covers 9 bases. The CDR3 spans 15 residues. Germline V gene lookup returns CDR1 MDHEN and CDR2 SYDVKM. With V trimmed by 4 bases and J by 2 bases, 4 bases remained unmatched. Using reference TRBV28 and TRBJ2-3 for the parts outside the CDR3, the full variable domain is DVKVTQSSRYLVKRTGEKVFLECVQDMDHENMFWYRQDPGLGLRLIYFSYDVKMKEKGDIPEGYSVSREKKERFSLILESASTNQTSMYLCASSSGQGPTDTQYFGPGTRLTVL.